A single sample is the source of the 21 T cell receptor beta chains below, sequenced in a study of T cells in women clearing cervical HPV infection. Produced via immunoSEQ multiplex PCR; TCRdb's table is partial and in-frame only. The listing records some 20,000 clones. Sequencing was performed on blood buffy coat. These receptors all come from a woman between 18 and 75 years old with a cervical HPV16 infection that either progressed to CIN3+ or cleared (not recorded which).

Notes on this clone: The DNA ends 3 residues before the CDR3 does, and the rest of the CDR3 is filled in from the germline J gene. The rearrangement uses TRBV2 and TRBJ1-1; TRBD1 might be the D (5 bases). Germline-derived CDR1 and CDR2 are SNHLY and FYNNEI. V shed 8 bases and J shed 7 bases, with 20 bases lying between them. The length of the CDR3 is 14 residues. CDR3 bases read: TGTGCCAGCTGGTCGAGGGGTATGTTTGGTGAA. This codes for CASWSRGMFGE. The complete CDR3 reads CASWSRGMFGEAFF.

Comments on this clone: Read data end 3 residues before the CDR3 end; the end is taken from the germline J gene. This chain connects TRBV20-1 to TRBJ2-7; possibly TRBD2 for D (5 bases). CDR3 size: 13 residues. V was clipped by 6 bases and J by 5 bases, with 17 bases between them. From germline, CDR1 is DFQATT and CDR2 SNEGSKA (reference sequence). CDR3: CSAQLNAGNEQYF. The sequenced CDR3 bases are TGCAGTGCCCAGCTGAACGCGGGCAACGAG.

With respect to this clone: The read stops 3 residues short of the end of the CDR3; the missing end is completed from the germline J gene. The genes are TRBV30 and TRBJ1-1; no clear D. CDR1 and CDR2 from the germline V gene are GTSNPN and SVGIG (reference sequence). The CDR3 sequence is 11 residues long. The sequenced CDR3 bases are TGTGCCTGGAGTGTAGGCTTGGTG. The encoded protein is CAWSVGLV. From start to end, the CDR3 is CAWSVGLVAFF.

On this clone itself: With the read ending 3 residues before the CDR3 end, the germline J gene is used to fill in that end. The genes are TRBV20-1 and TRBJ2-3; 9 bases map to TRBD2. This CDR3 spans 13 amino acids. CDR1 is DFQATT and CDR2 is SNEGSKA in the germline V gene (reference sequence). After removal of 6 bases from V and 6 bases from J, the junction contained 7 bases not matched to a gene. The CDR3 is CSARTSEWDTQYF. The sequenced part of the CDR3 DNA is TGCAGTGCCCGGACTAGCGAGTGGGATACG.

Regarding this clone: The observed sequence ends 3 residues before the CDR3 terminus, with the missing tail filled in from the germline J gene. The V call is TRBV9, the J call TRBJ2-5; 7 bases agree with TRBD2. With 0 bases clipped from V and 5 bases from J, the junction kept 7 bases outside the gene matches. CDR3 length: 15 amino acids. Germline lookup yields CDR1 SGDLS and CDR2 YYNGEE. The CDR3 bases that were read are TGTGCCAGCAGCGTAGCTACCAGCGGGGCGGAGACC. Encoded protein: CASSVATSGAET. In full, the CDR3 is CASSVATSGAETQYF.

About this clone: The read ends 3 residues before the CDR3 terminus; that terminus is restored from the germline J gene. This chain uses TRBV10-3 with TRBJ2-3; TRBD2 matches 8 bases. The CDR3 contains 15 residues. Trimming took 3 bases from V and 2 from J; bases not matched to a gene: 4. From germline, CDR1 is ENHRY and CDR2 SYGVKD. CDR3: CAISDLAGYTDTQYF. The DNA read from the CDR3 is TGTGCCATCAGTGACTTAGCGGGGTACACAGATACG.

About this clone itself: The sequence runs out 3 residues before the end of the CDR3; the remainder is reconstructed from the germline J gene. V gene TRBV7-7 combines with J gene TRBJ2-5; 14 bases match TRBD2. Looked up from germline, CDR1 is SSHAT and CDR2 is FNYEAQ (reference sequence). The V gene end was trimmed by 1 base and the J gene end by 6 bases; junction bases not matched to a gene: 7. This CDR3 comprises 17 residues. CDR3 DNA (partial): TGTGCCAGCAGCTTAGGTGGGACTAGCGGGAGTATAAAGACC. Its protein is CASSLGGTSGSIKT. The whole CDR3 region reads CASSLGGTSGSIKTQYF. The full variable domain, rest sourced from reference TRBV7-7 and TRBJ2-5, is GAGVSQSPRYKVTKRGQDVTLRCDPISSHATLYWYQQALGQGPEFLTYFNYEAQPDKSGLPSDRFSAERPEGSISTLTIQRTEQRDSAMYRCASSLGGTSGSIKTQYFGPGTRLLVL.

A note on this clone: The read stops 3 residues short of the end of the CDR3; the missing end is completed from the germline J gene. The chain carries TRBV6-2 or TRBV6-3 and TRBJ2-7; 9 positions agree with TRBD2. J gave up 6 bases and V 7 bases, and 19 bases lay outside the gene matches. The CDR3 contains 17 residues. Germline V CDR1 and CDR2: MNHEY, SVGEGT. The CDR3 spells CASMVVFGGRASLEQYF. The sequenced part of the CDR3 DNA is TGTGCCAGCATGGTAGTATTCGGCGGGAGGGCCTCTCTCGAG.

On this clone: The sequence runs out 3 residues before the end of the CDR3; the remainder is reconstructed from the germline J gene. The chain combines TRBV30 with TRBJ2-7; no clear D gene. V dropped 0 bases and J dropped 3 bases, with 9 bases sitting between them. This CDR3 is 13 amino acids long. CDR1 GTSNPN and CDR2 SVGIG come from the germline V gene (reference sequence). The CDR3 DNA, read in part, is TGTGCCTGGAGTGTACTCAACAGCTACGAG. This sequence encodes CAWSVLNSYE. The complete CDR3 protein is CAWSVLNSYEQYF.

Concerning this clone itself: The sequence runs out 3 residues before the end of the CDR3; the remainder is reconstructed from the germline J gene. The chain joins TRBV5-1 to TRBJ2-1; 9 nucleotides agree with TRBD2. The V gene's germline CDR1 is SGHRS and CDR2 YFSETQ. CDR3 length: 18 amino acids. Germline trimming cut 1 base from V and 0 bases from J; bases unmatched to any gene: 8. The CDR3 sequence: CASSLRSGGPSSYNEQFF. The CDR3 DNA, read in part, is TGCGCCAGCAGCTTGCGAAGCGGGGGGCCATCCTCCTACAATGAG.

The CDR3 sequence: CASSRKGTGNEQYF. The sequenced CDR3 bases are TGTGCCAGTAGTAGAAAGGGTACAGGGAACGAG. V usage is TRBV19 and J usage is TRBJ2-7, with D possibly being TRBD1 (6 bases). The CDR3 extends 3 residues past the end of the read, so its final part is completed from the germline J gene. Germline V gene data show CDR1 as LNHDA and CDR2 as SQIVND (reference sequence). The length of the CDR3 is 14 residues. Trimming shortened V by 4 bases and J by 5 bases, and 15 bases separated the two germline ends. The full variable domain, in which reference TRBV19 and TRBJ2-7 provide the parts outside the CDR3, is DGGITQSPKYLFRKEGQNVTLSCEQNLNHDAMYWYRQDPGQGLRLIYYSQIVNDFQKGDIAEGYSVSREKKESFPLTVTSAQKNPTAFYLCASSRKGTGNEQYFGPGTRLTVT.

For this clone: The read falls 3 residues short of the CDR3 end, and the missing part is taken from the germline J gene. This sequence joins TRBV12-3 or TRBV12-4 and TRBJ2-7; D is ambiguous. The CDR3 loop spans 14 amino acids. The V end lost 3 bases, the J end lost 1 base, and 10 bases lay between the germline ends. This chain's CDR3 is CASSFIGASYEQYF. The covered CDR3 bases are TGTGCCAGCAGTTTTATTGGAGCGTCCTACGAG.

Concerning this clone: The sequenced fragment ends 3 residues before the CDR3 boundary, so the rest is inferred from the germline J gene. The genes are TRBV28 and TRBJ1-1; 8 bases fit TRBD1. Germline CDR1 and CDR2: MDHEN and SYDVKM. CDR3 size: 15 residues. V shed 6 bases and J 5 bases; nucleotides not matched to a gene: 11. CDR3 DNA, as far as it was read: TGTGCCAGCAGCCCGCAGGGGGCGCAAAGGACTGAA. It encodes CASSPQGAQRTE. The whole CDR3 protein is CASSPQGAQRTEAFF.

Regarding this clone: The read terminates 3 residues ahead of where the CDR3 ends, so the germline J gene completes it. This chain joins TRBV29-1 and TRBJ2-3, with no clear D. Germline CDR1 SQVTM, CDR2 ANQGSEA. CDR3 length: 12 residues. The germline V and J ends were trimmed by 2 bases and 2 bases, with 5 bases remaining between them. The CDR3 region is CSVEWHTDTQYF. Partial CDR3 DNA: TGCAGCGTTGAATGGCACACAGATACG.

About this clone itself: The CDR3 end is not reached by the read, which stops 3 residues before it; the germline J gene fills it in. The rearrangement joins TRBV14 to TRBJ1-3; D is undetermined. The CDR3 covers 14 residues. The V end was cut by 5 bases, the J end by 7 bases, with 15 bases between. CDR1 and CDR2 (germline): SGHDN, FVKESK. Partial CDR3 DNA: TGTGCCAGCAGCAACCTTCGAGATCGGAACACC. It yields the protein CASSNLRDRNT. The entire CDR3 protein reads CASSNLRDRNTIYF.

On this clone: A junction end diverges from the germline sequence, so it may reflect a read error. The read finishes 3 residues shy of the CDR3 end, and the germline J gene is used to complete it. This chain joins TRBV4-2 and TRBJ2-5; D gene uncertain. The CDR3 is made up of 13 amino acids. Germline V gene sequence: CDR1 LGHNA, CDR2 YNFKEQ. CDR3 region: CASSQVRGQTQYF. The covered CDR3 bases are TGCGCCAGCAGCCAAGTTCGAGGTCAGACC.

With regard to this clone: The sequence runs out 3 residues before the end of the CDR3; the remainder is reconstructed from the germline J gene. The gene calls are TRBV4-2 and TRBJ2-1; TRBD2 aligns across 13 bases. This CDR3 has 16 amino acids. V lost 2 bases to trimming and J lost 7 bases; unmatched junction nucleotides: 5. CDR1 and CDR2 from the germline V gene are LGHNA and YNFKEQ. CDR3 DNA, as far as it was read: TGTGCCAGCAGCCAAACAGGGACTAGCGGGAATAATGAG. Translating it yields CASSQTGTSGNNE. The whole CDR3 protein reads CASSQTGTSGNNEQFF.

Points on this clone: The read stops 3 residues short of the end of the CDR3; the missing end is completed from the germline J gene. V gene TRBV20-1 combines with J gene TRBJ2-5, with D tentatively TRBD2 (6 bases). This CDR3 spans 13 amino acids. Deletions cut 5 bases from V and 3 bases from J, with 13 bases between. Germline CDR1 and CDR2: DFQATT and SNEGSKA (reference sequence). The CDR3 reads CSAPGGAKETQYF. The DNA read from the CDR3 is TGCAGTGCTCCCGGGGGAGCTAAAGAGACC.

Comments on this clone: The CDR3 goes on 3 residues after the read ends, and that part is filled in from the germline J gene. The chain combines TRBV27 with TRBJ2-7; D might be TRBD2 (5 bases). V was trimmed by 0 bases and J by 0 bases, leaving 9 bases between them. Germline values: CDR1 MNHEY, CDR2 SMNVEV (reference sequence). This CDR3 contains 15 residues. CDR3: CASSLSDSSSYEQYF. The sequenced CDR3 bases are TGTGCCAGCAGTTTATCGGACTCAAGCTCCTACGAG.

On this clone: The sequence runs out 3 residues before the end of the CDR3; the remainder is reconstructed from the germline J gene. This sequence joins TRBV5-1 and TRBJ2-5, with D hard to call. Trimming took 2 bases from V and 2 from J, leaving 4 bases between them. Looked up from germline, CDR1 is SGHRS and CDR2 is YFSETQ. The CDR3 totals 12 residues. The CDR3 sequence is CASSLQQETQYF. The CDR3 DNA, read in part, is TGCGCCAGCAGCTTACAGCAAGAGACC.

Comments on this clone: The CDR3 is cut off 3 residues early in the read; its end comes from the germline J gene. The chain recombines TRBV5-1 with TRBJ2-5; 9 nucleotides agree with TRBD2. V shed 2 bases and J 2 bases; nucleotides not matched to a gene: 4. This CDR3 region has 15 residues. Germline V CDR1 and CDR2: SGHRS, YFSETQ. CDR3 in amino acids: CASSFQRGVQETQYF. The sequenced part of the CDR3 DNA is TGCGCCAGCAGCTTCCAGCGGGGGGTTCAAGAGACC.